Listed below are T cell receptor beta chains from one sample, sequenced in a study of CD8 T cells in Susac syndrome. One entry per CDR3 protein results from TCRdb running MiXCR on the immunoSEQ multiplex PCR reads. The sample consists of 300,000 or so distinct CDR3 sequences, under 95% of them appearing once. Sequencing was performed on CD4+ T cells from PBMCs. Source of these receptors: a human donor with multiple sclerosis. CDR3s include the opening cysteine and the closing phenylalanine or tryptophan. Size is stated for part of the rows, as once, few or many counts, or as a class when the clone is expanded.

>few|TRBV12-5|TRBJ1-4
CASGDSLYEKLFF
>-|TRBV20-1|TRBJ2-3
CSAPGLAGGKSDTQYF
>-|TRBV5-5|TRBJ1-2
CASSPAMGGRGYTF
>-|TRBV20-1|TRBJ2-5
CSARGLAGVQETQYF
>once|TRBV7-9|TRBJ2-7
CASSLDGSREKQYF
>-|TRBV6-1|TRBJ2-7
CASSERTYDEQYF
>-|TRBV9|TRBJ2-2
CASSATSGGAGGELFF
>-|TRBV29-1|TRBJ1-1
CSVERAATEAFF
>-|TRBV18|TRBJ1-5
CASSPVDSNQPQHF
>-|TRBV20-1|TRBJ1-1
CSARAGDGVTEAFF
>-|TRBV29-1|TRBJ2-7
CSVVGLPYEQYF
>-|TRBV6-2/TRBV6-3|TRBJ2-1
CASKGRPNEQFF
>-|TRBV3-1|TRBJ1-2
CASSQAPRRVYGYTF
>-|TRBV24-1|TRBJ2-2
CATSDYSRTGRTGELFF
>-|TRBV5-1|TRBJ1-2
CASSVNNRRYGYTF
>-|TRBV11-2|TRBJ2-1
CASSLAGLANEQFF
>-|TRBV12-3/TRBV12-4|TRBJ2-1
CASKVEEGNEQFF
>once|TRBV7-8|TRBJ2-7
CASSLEAISGSYEQYF
>-|TRBV29-1|TRBJ1-1
CSTGRIGPDTEAFF
>-|TRBV6-2/TRBV6-3|TRBJ2-1
CASRFPSRPIVYNEQFF
>-|TRBV21-1|TRBJ2-7
CASSKEGGTNYEQYF
>-|TRBV7-8|TRBJ2-5
CASSSGGRQETQYF
>-|TRBV30|TRBJ1-1
CAWSKGQLTEAFF
>-|TRBV20-1|TRBJ1-5
CSARKLGSNQPQHF
>-|TRBV11-1|TRBJ1-2
CASSPLLDRNYGYTF
>-|TRBV18|TRBJ1-1
CASSPLEVGGNTEAFF
>-|TRBV19|TRBJ1-2
CASSPRGGGYTF
>once|TRBV3-1|TRBJ2-2
CASSRAFPGRGSNTGELFF
>-|TRBV12-3/TRBV12-4|TRBJ1-5
CASGLRSYRDSNQPQHF
>-|TRBV5-1|TRBJ2-3
CASSSLPGTDLGDTQYF
>once|TRBV28|TRBJ2-7
CASRPQGLAHEQYF
>-|TRBV6-1|TRBJ2-5
CAIDEPGLERVGYF
>-|TRBV29-1|TRBJ2-4
CSVGGAKNIQYF
>-|TRBV29-1|TRBJ1-5
CSVVWDGYSNQPQHF
>-|TRBV24-1|TRBJ2-1
CATSDGTSGYNEQFF
>-|TRBV7-8|TRBJ2-1
CASSKTRLAYNEQFF
>-|TRBV15|TRBJ1-4
CATSRDLVTNEKLFF
>-|TRBV20-1|TRBJ2-7
CSAAGGNRGSYEQYF
>-|TRBV7-2|TRBJ2-1
CASSLFAGGYNEQFF
>-|TRBV6-5|TRBJ1-5
CASSSDGPLSNQPQHF
>-|TRBV12-3/TRBV12-4|TRBJ2-1
CASSLDHHYVDEQFF
>-|TRBV5-4|TRBJ2-7
CASSRRQGESSEQYF
>-|TRBV11-2|TRBJ2-3
CASSSPLRDTQYF
>-|TRBV12-3/TRBV12-4|TRBJ2-1
CASTLFNEQFF
>once|TRBV3-1|TRBJ2-5
CASSQDPDIQETQYF
>-|TRBV29-1|TRBJ2-2
CSVVFLTGELFF
>-|TRBV7-2|TRBJ1-1
CASSPSGTENTEAFF
>-|TRBV6-1|TRBJ2-6
CAIAKGGSGANVLTF
>-|TRBV20-1|TRBJ2-2
CSARPTGLTGELFF
>-|TRBV10-3|TRBJ1-4
CAISQHATNEKLFF
>-|TRBV28|TRBJ2-3
CASSSRAGGRTDTQYF
>-|TRBV19|TRBJ1-2
CASSILPGQGGLGYTF
>-|TRBV7-2|TRBJ1-2
CASSLFDRAGYTF
>-|TRBV20-1|TRBJ2-6
CSASTSGANVLTF